The T cell receptor (beta chain) under discussion was sequenced for a study of graft-versus-host responses after intestinal transplantation. In the study overall: Every transplant recipient was induced with anti-thymocyte globulin, then maintained on tacrolimus and steroids for two to four years.

Profiling relied on immunoSEQ multiplex PCR, and the TCRdb table lists in-frame clones only, not all of them. The table lists under 80,000 clones, 92% of them singletons. To note about this clone: Its matching antigen is unknown.

V was pared by 5 bases and J by 4 bases, with 11 bases between. This CDR3 has 13 residues. Germline values: CDR1 MNHEY, CDR2 SVGAGI. Regarding the study as a whole: GvH clones were identified in recipient marrow, with some first appearing in ileum or blood. Allografts of one patient group, those with graft-donor T cell macrochimerism, had high graft-versus-host to host-versus-graft clonal ratios.

This TCR derives from a human patient who received an intestinal transplant, so some T cells may come from the graft donor. The input for sequencing was PBMCs, taken 98 days after intestinal transplantation. The chain is built from TRBV6-5 and TRBJ2-5; D remains ambiguous. Here the CDR3 DNA reads TGTGCCAGCAGTGCGCTATTATCAGAGACCCAGTACTTC. Protein: CASSALLSETQYF.